The 20 T cell receptor beta chains given below trace back to one sample, sequenced in a study of OX40 agonist ivuxolimab in advanced cancers. Sequencing was performed with immunoSEQ multiplex PCR; in TCRdb, only in-frame clones are kept and a portion is missing. The sample contains tens of thousands of clones, approximately 89% of which appear only once. Sequencing used CD4+ or CD8+ T cells sorted from blood, obtained in a trial of the OX40 agonist ivuxolimab. The receptors were gathered from an adult with an advanced solid tumor such as melanoma, head and neck, liver or kidney cancer.

The chain combines TRBV27 with TRBJ1-3; D is perhaps TRBD1 (6 bases). The CDR3 is 15 amino acids. Between the trimmed V and J ends, which lost 6 bases and 4 bases, there was a span of 16 bases. Germline loops: CDR1 MNHEY, CDR2 SMNVEV (reference sequence). The CDR3 bases are TGTGCCAGCAGCCCTTACCGGGGGCCGGGAAACACCATATATTTT. Encoded protein: CASSPYRGPGNTIYF.

J is TRBJ1-4 and V is TRBV5-1; D call uncertain. The CDR3 runs 15 residues. Germline V CDR1 and CDR2: SGHRS, YFSETQ. Trimming removed 2 bases from V and 5 bases from J, with 13 bases in between. The CDR3 reads CASSLFGSVNEKLFF. The CDR3, as DNA: TGCGCCAGCAGCTTATTTGGGTCCGTAAATGAAAAACTGTTTTTT.

The sample holds one count of this clone. The chain joins TRBV5-4 to TRBJ2-1; 8 positions match TRBD2. Trimming removed 10 bases from V and 7 bases from J; junction bases left unmatched: 10. The CDR3 length is 13 residues. Looked up from germline, CDR1 is SGHNT and CDR2 is YYREEE (reference sequence). The CDR3 loop is CAGSGLVLNEQFF. The CDR3 DNA reads as TGTGCCGGTTCGGGACTAGTATTAAATGAGCAGTTCTTC. The entire variable domain, with the rest obtained from reference TRBV5-4 and TRBJ2-1, is as follows: ETGVTQSPTHLIKTRGQQVTLRCSSQSGHNTVSWYQQALGQGPQFIFQYYREEENGRGNFPPRFSGLQFPNYSSELNVNALELDDSALYLCAGSGLVLNEQFFGPGTRLTVL.

V is TRBV4-1 and J is TRBJ2-2; 9 bases agree with TRBD2. The germline V gene has CDR1 MGHRA and CDR2 YSYEKL. Unmatched junction bases numbered 12, after V lost 1 base and J lost 6 bases. This CDR3 region has 18 residues. The CDR3 is CASSQAVASGVPAGELFF. The CDR3 nucleotides read TGCGCCAGCAGCCAAGCAGTGGCTAGCGGGGTTCCAGCCGGGGAGCTGTTTTTT.

The V call is TRBV7-8, the J call TRBJ2-5; D is unclear. The CDR3 is made up of 14 amino acids. Trimming left V 2 bases short and J 5 bases short, with 12 bases between. From germline, CDR1 is SGHVS and CDR2 FQNEAQ. Here the CDR3 DNA reads TGTGCCAGCAGCTTACCCCCTCACTGGGAGACCCAGTACTTC. Translated, it gives CASSLPPHWETQYF.

This chain joins TRBV7-6 and TRBJ2-2; TRBD2 is a possible D gene (6 bases). This CDR3 has 16 amino acids. The V gene's germline CDR1 is SGHVS and CDR2 FNYEAQ. Trimming took 2 bases from V and 7 from J, leaving 17 bases between them. The CDR3 protein is CASSLFGGTEHGELFF. CDR3 coding DNA: TGTGCCAGCAGCTTATTCGGAGGGACCGAACACGGGGAGCTGTTTTTT.

The chain links TRBV20-1 to TRBJ2-1; D gene uncertain. This CDR3 comprises 10 residues. Trimming shortened V by 3 bases and J by 10 bases, and 7 bases separated the two germline ends. From germline, CDR1 is DFQATT and CDR2 SNEGSKA (reference sequence). The CDR3 reads CSASRLEQFF. The DNA of the CDR3 is TGCAGTGCTAGCCGCCTCGAGCAGTTCTTC.

CDR3 region: CASSTGTGAIEGYTF. CDR3 in DNA: TGTGCCAGCTCAACCGGGACAGGAGCCATCGAAGGCTACACCTTC. The chain has TRBV18 and TRBJ1-2; TRBD1 matches at 8 bases. The V and J ends lost 5 bases and 8 bases, in that order; junction bases with no gene match: 13. The length of the CDR3 is 15 residues. Germline CDR1 and CDR2: KGHSH and LQKENI.

This sequence joins TRBV28 and TRBJ1-1; perhaps TRBD1 as D (6 bases). This CDR3 region has 13 residues. Germline V lookup: CDR1 MDHEN, CDR2 SYDVKM. Trimming stripped 9 bases from V and 0 bases from J, with 11 bases between. CDR3 loop: CASSDSMNTEAFF. The DNA of the CDR3 is TGTGCCAGTTCGGACAGTATGAACACTGAAGCTTTCTTT. Full variable domain (remainder filled in from reference TRBV28 and TRBJ1-1): DVKVTQSSRYLVKRTGEKVFLECVQDMDHENMFWYRQDPGLGLRLIYFSYDVKMKEKGDIPEGYSVSREKKERFSLILESASTNQTSMYLCASSDSMNTEAFFGQGTRLTVV.

The chain is built from TRBV19 and TRBJ1-1; D is undetermined. This CDR3 has 13 amino acids. CDR1 is LNHDA, CDR2 SQIVND, per germline (reference sequence). Trimming cost V 3 bases and J 3 bases, with 8 bases left between them. The CDR3 region is CASSIKEYTEAFF. The CDR3 bases are TGTGCCAGTAGTATTAAGGAATACACTGAAGCTTTCTTT.

This clone was picked up a small number of times. The gene calls are TRBV5-6 and TRBJ1-2; D is undetermined. Trimming cost V 0 bases and J 1 base, with 7 bases left between them. Germline V gene lookup returns CDR1 SGHDT and CDR2 YYEEEE. The CDR3 has 14 amino acids. In DNA, the CDR3 is TGTGCCAGCAGCTTGGTGGGGTTTAACTATGGCTACACCTTC. This codes for CASSLVGFNYGYTF.

The rearrangement links TRBV4-1 to TRBJ2-7; TRBD1 matches 7 bases. V gave up 2 bases and J gave up 5 bases; unmatched junction bases: 18. CDR3 length: 18 residues. Germline loops: CDR1 MGHRA, CDR2 YSYEKL. The CDR3 sequence is CASSQTPGQVSVPDEQYF. CDR3 coding DNA: TGCGCCAGCAGCCAAACACCCGGACAGGTTTCAGTCCCTGACGAGCAGTACTTC.

The rearrangement joins TRBV20-1 to TRBJ2-2; D might be TRBD2 (5 bases). The CDR3 extends over 11 amino acids. The germline V gene encodes CDR1 DFQATT and CDR2 SNEGSKA (reference sequence). With 5 bases removed from V and 8 bases from J, the gap between germline ends came to 9 bases. The DNA for the CDR3 is TGCAGTGCTCCCTCGGGGGGGGAGCTGTTTTTT. It encodes CSAPSGGELFF.

This chain links TRBV6-6 with TRBJ2-3; D call uncertain. V dropped 8 bases and J dropped 6 bases, with 12 bases sitting between them. The CDR3 is 12 residues long. The germline V gene has CDR1 MNHNY and CDR2 SVGAGI (reference sequence). DNA for the CDR3: TGTGCCAGCTCGGAAGAACAGGATACGCAGTATTTT. Translation: CASSEEQDTQYF.

The chain has TRBV5-1 and TRBJ2-3; TRBD1 is a possible D gene (5 bases). The germline gives CDR1 SGHRS, CDR2 YFSETQ. This CDR3 contains 14 residues. Trimming stripped 0 bases from V and 6 bases from J, with 11 bases between. CDR3: CASSLETVLDTQYF. As DNA, the CDR3 is TGCGCCAGCAGCTTGGAGACAGTTCTGGATACGCAGTATTTT.

V is TRBV19 and J is TRBJ2-7; 9 bases are a match to TRBD2. This CDR3 has 14 residues. With V trimmed by 8 bases and J by 3 bases, 8 bases remained unmatched. CDR1 and CDR2 (germline): LNHDA, SQIVND (reference sequence). For the CDR3, the DNA is TGTGCCAGTTGGGGGACTAGCTTACGCTACGAGCAGTACTTC. Its protein product is CASWGTSLRYEQYF.

The chain joins TRBV27 to TRBJ1-1; D gene unclear. Germline CDR1 and CDR2: MNHEY and SMNVEV (reference sequence). Trimming removed 3 bases from V and 0 bases from J, with 8 bases in between. The CDR3 is made up of 14 amino acids. CDR3 DNA sequence: TGTGCCAGCAGTTTGGTTCCCATGAACACTGAAGCTTTCTTT. Translating gives CASSLVPMNTEAFF.

The chain is built from TRBV7-9 and TRBJ1-2; D is possibly TRBD1 (6 bases). V was trimmed by 5 bases and J by 8 bases, leaving 12 bases between them. This CDR3 has 12 amino acids. CDR1 and CDR2 (germline): SEHNR, FQNEAQ (reference sequence). CDR3 protein: CASSTTGIGYTF. In DNA form, the CDR3 reads TGTGCCAGCAGCACAACAGGGATCGGCTACACCTTC.

V is TRBV7-3 and J is TRBJ2-1; D possibly uses TRBD1 or TRBD2 (5 bases each). The CDR3 extends over 12 amino acids. The V and J ends lost 10 bases and 10 bases respectively, with 17 bases between them. Germline CDR1 is SGHTA and CDR2 is FQGTGA. CDR3 protein: CATGDPSCEQFF. The CDR3 DNA reads as TGTGCCACCGGGGACCCGTCTTGCGAGCAGTTCTTC.

This clone was observed once. The chain uses TRBV30 and TRBJ2-3; no clear D gene. Trimming took 4 bases from V and 2 from J, leaving 10 bases between them. Germline assignment: CDR1 GTSNPN and CDR2 SVGIG (reference sequence). This CDR3 comprises 13 residues. The CDR3: CAWNSAATDTQYF. The CDR3, as DNA: TGTGCCTGGAACTCGGCAGCCACAGATACGCAGTATTTT.